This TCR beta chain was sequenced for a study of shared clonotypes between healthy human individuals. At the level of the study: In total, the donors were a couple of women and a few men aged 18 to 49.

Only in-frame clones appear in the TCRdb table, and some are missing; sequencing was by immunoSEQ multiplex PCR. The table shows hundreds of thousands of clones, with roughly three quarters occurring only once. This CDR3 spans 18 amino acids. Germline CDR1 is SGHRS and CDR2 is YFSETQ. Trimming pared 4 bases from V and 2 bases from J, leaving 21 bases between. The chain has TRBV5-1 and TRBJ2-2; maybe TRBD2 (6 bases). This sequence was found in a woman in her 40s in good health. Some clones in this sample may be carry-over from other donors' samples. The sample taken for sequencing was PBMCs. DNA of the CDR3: TGCGCCAGCAGCCGAGGACTACCATCTGGGGTTAACACCGGGGAGCTGTTTTTT. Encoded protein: CASSRGLPSGVNTGELFF. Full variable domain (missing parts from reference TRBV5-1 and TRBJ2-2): KAGVTQTPRYLIKTRGQQVTLSCSPISGHRSVSWYQQTPGQGLQFLFEYFSETQRNKGNFPGRFSGRQFSNSRSEMNVSTLELGDSALYLCASSRGLPSGVNTGELFFGEGSRLTVL.